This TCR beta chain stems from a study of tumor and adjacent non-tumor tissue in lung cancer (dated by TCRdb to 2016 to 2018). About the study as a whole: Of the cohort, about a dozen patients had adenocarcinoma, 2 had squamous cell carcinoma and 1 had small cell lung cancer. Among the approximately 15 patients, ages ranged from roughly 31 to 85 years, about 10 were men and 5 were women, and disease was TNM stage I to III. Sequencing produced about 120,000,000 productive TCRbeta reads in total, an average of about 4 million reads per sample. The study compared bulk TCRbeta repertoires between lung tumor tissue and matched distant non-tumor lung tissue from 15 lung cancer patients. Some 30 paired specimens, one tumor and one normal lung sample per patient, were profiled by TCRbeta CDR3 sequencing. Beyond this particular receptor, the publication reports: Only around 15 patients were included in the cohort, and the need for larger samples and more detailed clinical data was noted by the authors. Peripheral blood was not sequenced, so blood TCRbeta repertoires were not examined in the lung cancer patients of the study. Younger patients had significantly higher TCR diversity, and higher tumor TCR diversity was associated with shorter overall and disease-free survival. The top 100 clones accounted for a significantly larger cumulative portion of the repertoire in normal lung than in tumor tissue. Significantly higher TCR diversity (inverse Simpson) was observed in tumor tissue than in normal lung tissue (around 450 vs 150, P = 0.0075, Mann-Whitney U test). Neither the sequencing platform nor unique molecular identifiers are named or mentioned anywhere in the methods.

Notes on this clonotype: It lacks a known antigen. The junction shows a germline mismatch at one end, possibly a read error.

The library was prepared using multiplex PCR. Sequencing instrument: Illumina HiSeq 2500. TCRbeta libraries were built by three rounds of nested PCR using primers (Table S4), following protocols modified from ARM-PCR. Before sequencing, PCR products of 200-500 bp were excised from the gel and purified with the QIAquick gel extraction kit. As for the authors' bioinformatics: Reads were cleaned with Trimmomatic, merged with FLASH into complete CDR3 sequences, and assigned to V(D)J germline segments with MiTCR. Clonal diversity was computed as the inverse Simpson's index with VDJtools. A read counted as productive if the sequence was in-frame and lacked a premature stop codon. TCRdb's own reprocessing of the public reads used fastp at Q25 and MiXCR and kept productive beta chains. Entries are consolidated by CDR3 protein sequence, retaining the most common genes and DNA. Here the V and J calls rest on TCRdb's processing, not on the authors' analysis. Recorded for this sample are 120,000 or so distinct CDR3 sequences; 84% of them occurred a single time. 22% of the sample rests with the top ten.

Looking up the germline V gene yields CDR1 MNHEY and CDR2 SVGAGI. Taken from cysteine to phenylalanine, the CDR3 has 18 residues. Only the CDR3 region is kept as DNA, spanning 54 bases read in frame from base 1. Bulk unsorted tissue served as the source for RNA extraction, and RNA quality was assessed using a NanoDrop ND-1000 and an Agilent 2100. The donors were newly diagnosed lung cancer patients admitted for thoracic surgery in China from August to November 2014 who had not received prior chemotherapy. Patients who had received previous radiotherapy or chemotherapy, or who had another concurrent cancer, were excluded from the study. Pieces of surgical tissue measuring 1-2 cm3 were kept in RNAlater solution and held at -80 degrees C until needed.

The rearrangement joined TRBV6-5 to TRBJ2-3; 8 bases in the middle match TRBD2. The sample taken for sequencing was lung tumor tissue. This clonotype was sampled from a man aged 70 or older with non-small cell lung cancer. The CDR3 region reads CASGYLESKCGGTRYAVF. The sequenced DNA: TGTGCCAGCGGTTACTTGGAATCCAAGTGCGGGGGGACGAGATACGCAGTATTT.